The clone carrying this T cell receptor beta chain occurred many times. Per the germline V gene, CDR1 is SEHNR and CDR2 is FQNEAQ (reference sequence). The V end lost 2 bases, the J end lost 3 bases, and 13 bases lay between the germline ends. This CDR3 comprises 15 residues. These data belong to a study of regulatory T cells in long-lasting Graves disease. Researchers made TCR beta libraries by using iRepertoire HTBI primers and running Arm-PCR on CDR3 regions. TCRdb processed the multiplex PCR reads anew with MiXCR; each CDR3 protein has one entry. The profile shows over 350,000 distinct CDR3 sequences, roughly 15% of them singletons. This sample's time point: newly diagnosed GD, antithyroid drugs for less than 3 months. Researchers made the TCR library from RNA that was extracted from PBMCs. This sample also belongs to another study, concerning T cells in Graves' hyperthyroidism and ophthalmopathy. Per that paper: Within blood appeared most thyroid clonotypes that had expanded above 0.001.

V gene TRBV7-9 combines with J gene TRBJ2-5; TRBD1 or TRBD2 may be the D gene (5 bases each). The sequencing here drew on peripheral blood mononuclear cells (PBMCs), taken at new diagnosis, from a patient treated with antithyroid drugs. The source of this sequence is a woman in her 40s with Graves disease. In DNA, the CDR3 is TGTGCCAGCAGCTTAACCCCACTAGGGGAAGAGACCCAGTACTTC. This encodes CASSLTPLGEETQYF. The entire variable domain, with the rest obtained from reference TRBV7-9 and TRBJ2-5, is as follows: DTGVSQNPRHKITKRGQNVTFRCDPISEHNRLYWYRQTLGQGPEFLTYFQNEAQLEKSRLLSDRFSAERPKGSFSTLEIQRTEQGDSAMYLCASSLTPLGEETQYFGPGTRLLVL.